These 6 T cell receptor beta chains came from one sample sequenced in a study of technical replicates of blood from several donors (dated by TCRdb to 2017 to 2019). Library method: the immunoSEQ multiplex PCR assay. What TCRdb holds here is the immuneACCESS table cut down to in-frame rearrangements. Part of the clones is not present; checked against another copy, under half of the missing clones reflect an unresolved V gene, and the others are unexplained. This sample comprises under 15,000 clones, approximately 80% of them detected only once. 9.5% to 15% of the sample comes from the top ten. Specimen: PBMCs. These receptors came from a human donor in good health.

This clone has a single count. This sequence joins TRBV2 and TRBJ1-5; D possibly corresponds to TRBD1 (6 bases). Trimming took off 6 bases at V and 2 bases at J, with 14 bases between the two ends. The CDR3 covers 15 residues. Germline V gives CDR1 SNHLY, CDR2 FYNNEI. The CDR3 nucleotides read TGTGCCAGCAGCGTAGGACAGTCCGGCAATCAGCCCCAGCATTTT. Protein: CASSVGQSGNQPQHF. Based on the CDR3 plus reference TRBV2 and TRBJ1-5, the full variable domain is EPEVTQTPSHQVTQMGQEVILRCVPISNHLYFYWYRQILGQKVEFLVSFYNNEISEKSEIFDDQFSVERPDGSNFTLKIRSTKLEDSAMYFCASSVGQSGNQPQHFGDGTRLSIL.

The chain couples TRBV5-1 to TRBJ2-3, with a weak D call TRBD1 (6 bases). Per the germline V gene, CDR1 is SGHRS and CDR2 is YFSETQ. V was clipped by 4 bases and J by 3 bases, with 18 bases between them. CDR3 size: 16 residues. CDR3 amino acids: CASSLVLRDTTDTQYF. CDR3 DNA: TGCGCCAGCAGCCTTGTCTTAAGGGACACAACAGATACGCAGTATTTT.

The chain links TRBV10-3 to TRBJ1-3; 12 bases are a match to TRBD1. From germline, CDR1 is ENHRY and CDR2 SYGVKD. V lost 8 bases and J lost 3; bases outside the gene matches: 11. The CDR3 sequence is 17 residues long. The CDR3: CAIGDPGQGAFGNTIYF. CDR3 nucleotides: TGTGCCATCGGGGATCCGGGACAGGGGGCGTTTGGAAACACCATATATTTT.

Only a few counts were recorded for this clone. V usage is TRBV6-6 and J usage is TRBJ1-5; weak D call: TRBD1 (6 bases). The CDR3 sequence is 13 residues long. Germline V gene sequence: CDR1 MNHNY, CDR2 SVGAGI (reference sequence). V was pared by 2 bases and J by 5 bases, with 7 bases between. The CDR3 loop is CASSYDRYQPQHF. CDR3 in DNA: TGTGCCAGCAGTTACGACAGGTATCAGCCCCAGCATTTT.

This clone appeared a few times. The J gene is TRBJ2-7, the V gene TRBV7-9, with 12 bases lining up with TRBD2. The CDR3 consists of 14 residues. CDR1 and CDR2 (germline): SEHNR, FQNEAQ (reference sequence). J lost 7 bases, V lost 6 bases, and 7 bases had no gene match. The CDR3 DNA reads TGTGCCAGCAGGCCTTCCGGGACTAGCGGGGAGCAGTACTTC. It is translated as CASRPSGTSGEQYF.

The J gene is TRBJ2-3, the V gene TRBV5-1, with TRBD1 identical over 7 bases. CDR1 and CDR2 from the germline V gene are SGHRS and YFSETQ. This CDR3 has 14 residues. V lost 0 bases to trimming and J lost 4 bases; unmatched junction nucleotides: 2. The CDR3 sequence is CASSLEQGADTQYF. CDR3 sequence (DNA): TGCGCCAGCAGCTTGGAGCAGGGGGCAGATACGCAGTATTTT.